This T cell receptor beta chain was retrieved from a study of T cell responses to AZD1222 COVID-19 vaccine. Profiled with immunoSEQ multiplex PCR; TCRdb holds only in-frame clones, not every one. The sample holds more than 100,000 clones, 85% to 90% seen once. The input for sequencing was peripheral blood, taken on day 0 of AZD1222 vaccination. This TCR was sampled from an adult in good health.

CDR3: CASSQDGGSGNTGELFF. The CDR3 DNA sequence: TGCGCCAGCAGCCAAGATGGCGGTAGCGGGAACACCGGGGAGCTGTTTTTT. The chain links TRBV4-1 to TRBJ2-2; possible D gene TRBD2, 6 bases. V gave up 0 bases and J gave up 1 base, with 12 bases separating them. The CDR3 covers 17 residues. Germline V gene lookup returns CDR1 MGHRA and CDR2 YSYEKL.